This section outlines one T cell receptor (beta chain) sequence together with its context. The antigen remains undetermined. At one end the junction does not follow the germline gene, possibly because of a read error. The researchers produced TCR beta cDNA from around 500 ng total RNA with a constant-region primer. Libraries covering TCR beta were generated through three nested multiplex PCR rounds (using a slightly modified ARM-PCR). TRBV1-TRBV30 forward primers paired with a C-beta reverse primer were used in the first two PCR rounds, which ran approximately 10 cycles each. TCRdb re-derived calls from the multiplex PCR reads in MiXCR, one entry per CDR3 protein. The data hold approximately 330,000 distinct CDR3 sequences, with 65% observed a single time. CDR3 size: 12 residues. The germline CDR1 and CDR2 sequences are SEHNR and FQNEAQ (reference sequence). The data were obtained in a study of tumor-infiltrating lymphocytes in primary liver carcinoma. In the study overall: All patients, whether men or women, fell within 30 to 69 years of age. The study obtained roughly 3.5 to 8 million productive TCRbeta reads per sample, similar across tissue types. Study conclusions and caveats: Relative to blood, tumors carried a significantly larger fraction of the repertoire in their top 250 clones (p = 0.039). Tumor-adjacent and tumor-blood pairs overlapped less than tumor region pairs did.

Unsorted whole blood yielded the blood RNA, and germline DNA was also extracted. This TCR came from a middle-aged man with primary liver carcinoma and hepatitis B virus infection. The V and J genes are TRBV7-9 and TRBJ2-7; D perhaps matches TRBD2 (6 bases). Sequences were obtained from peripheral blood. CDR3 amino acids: CASGPAGYDQYF. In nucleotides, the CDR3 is TGTGCCAGCGGTCCTGCGGGGTACGATCAGTACTTC. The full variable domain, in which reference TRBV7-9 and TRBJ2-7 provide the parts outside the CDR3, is DTGVSQNPRHKITKRGQNVTFRCDPISEHNRLYWYRQTLGQGPEFLTYFQNEAQLEKSRLLSDRFSAERPKGSFSTLEIQRTEQGDSAMYLCASGPAGYDQYFGPGTRLTVT.